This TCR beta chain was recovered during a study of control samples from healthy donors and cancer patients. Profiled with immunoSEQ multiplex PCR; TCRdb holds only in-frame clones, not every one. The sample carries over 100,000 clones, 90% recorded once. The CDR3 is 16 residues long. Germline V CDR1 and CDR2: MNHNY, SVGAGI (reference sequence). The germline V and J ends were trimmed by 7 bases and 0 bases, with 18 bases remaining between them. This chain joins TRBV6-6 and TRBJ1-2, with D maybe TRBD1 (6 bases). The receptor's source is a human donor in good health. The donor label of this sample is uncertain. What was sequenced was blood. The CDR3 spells CASIHEGQTTNYGYTF. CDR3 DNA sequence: TGTGCCAGCATTCACGAAGGACAGACGACTAACTATGGCTACACCTTC.